This TCR beta chain was recovered during a study of blood T cell repertoires in COVID-19. Study-wide context: The study drew acute and convalescent COVID-19 samples from the United States, Italy and Spain. The analysed material was cDNA or gDNA that came from T cells, B-cell-depleted T cells, or PBMCs.

Original methodology: Nucleated cell counts were estimated from reference gene primer amplification. TCRdb keeps only in-frame clones here, not all; method: immunoSEQ multiplex PCR. The D gene and trimming were derived from the DNA, and the V and J assignments and clone size from that table. This sample carries more than 80,000 clones, approximately 86% of them seen once, and the ten largest clones take under 6%. Trimming removed 3 bases from V and 4 bases from J; junction bases left unmatched: 10. Germline lookup yields CDR1 SGHNT and CDR2 YYREEE (reference sequence). This CDR3 comprises 15 residues.

The gene calls are TRBV5-4 and TRBJ2-7; 7 nucleotides align to TRBD1. The sample taken for sequencing was peripheral blood. This receptor was obtained from a man aged 35 to 55 with acute or convalescent COVID-19. The CDR3 region is CASSYTATGFYEQYF. CDR3 sequence (DNA): TGTGCCAGCAGCTACACCGCGACAGGGTTTTACGAGCAGTACTTC.